The 9 T cell receptor beta chains listed next were all sequenced from one sample in a study of blood T cell repertoires in COVID-19. Assay used: immunoSEQ multiplex PCR; TCRdb lists only in-frame clones, some missing. This table has around 92,000 clones, about 86% appearing once. Sequencing input: peripheral blood. These TCRs come from a woman aged 55-69 years in a cohort sampled during active or convalescent COVID-19.

This clone was found once. The genes are TRBV5-6 and TRBJ1-2; D is undetermined. CDR3 size: 13 residues. From germline, CDR1 is SGHDT and CDR2 YYEEEE. V lost 0 bases and J lost 4, with 7 bases in between. Written as DNA, the CDR3 is TGTGCCAGCAGCTTGGGCGCTGTCTATGGCTACACCTTC. Protein sequence: CASSLGAVYGYTF.

V and J are TRBV5-1 and TRBJ2-3; TRBD2 agrees at 13 bases. From germline, CDR1 is SGHRS and CDR2 YFSETQ. V lost 4 bases and J lost 3; bases outside the gene matches: 5. The CDR3 consists of 16 residues. The CDR3, as DNA: TGCGCCAGCAGCCCGGGACTAGCGGGGATTACAGATACGCAGTATTTT. The encoded protein is CASSPGLAGITDTQYF. Looking up the rest from reference TRBV5-1 and TRBJ2-3 gives the full variable domain: KAGVTQTPRYLIKTRGQQVTLSCSPISGHRSVSWYQQTPGQGLQFLFEYFSETQRNKGNFPGRFSGRQFSNSRSEMNVSTLELGDSALYLCASSPGLAGITDTQYFGPGTRLTVL.

The genes are TRBV19 and TRBJ1-6, with 11 bases fitting TRBD1. The CDR3 consists of 13 residues. J lost 10 bases, V lost 8 bases, and 4 bases had no gene match. CDR1 is LNHDA, CDR2 SQIVND, per germline (reference sequence). The CDR3 region is CASGQGASSPLHF. The CDR3 DNA reads as TGTGCCAGTGGACAGGGGGCTAGCTCACCCCTCCACTTT. Using reference TRBV19 and TRBJ1-6 for the parts outside the CDR3, the full variable domain is DGGITQSPKYLFRKEGQNVTLSCEQNLNHDAMYWYRQDPGQGLRLIYYSQIVNDFQKGDIAEGYSVSREKKESFPLTVTSAQKNPTAFYLCASGQGASSPLHFGNGTRLTVT.

The DNA of the CDR3 is TGTGCCAGCAGCCGCCCTAGCGGGGGGTCAGATACGCAGTATTTT. Translation gives CASSRPSGGSDTQYF. This chain links TRBV7-6 with TRBJ2-3; TRBD2 agrees at 11 bases. This CDR3 is 15 amino acids long. V shed 5 bases, J shed 4 bases, and the junction held 5 bases outside the gene matches. Germline V gene lookup returns CDR1 SGHVS and CDR2 FNYEAQ.

The chain carries TRBV10-1 and TRBJ2-2, with 10 bases that match TRBD1. Germline V gives CDR1 WNHNN, CDR2 SYGVQD (reference sequence). The CDR3 length is 15 residues. The junction had 5 bases not matched to a gene; V was cut back by 5 bases and J by 5 bases. CDR3 DNA: TGCGCCAGCAGTAGGGACAGGGGCTCAACCGGGGAGCTGTTTTTT. Translated: CASSRDRGSTGELFF.

The gene calls are TRBV6-5 and TRBJ2-1, with unresolved D. Looked up from germline, CDR1 is MNHEY and CDR2 is SVGAGI. The CDR3 has 15 amino acids. Trimming removed 2 bases from V and 6 bases from J, with 14 bases in between. The CDR3 sequence: CASSYAPRTGNEQFF. CDR3 coding DNA: TGTGCCAGCAGTTACGCCCCCCGCACGGGCAATGAGCAGTTCTTC.

J is TRBJ2-4 and V is TRBV5-1; 9 bases fit TRBD1. This CDR3 comprises 13 residues. J was trimmed by 8 bases and V by 4 bases; bases with no gene match: 4. Per the germline V gene, CDR1 is SGHRS and CDR2 is YFSETQ. The CDR3 region is CASSRDRVDIQYF. DNA of the CDR3: TGCGCCAGCAGCCGGGACAGGGTGGACATTCAGTACTTC.

The chain has TRBV5-1 and TRBJ2-1; TRBD2 matches 10 bases. The CDR3 is 16 residues long. V was clipped by 5 bases and J by 2 bases; unmatched bases: 7. Germline V lookup: CDR1 SGHRS, CDR2 YFSETQ. CDR3 DNA sequence: TGCGCCAGCAGAGAATCCGGGACTAGCGCCTACAATGAGCAGTTCTTC. Its translation: CASRESGTSAYNEQFF.

This chain links TRBV9 with TRBJ1-3, with TRBD1 as a possible D gene (5 bases). Germline CDR1 reads SGDLS; CDR2 reads YYNGEE. The CDR3 is 14 residues long. Trimming removed 4 bases from V and 2 bases from J, with 10 bases in between. The CDR3 spells CASSTLGAGNTIYF. CDR3 DNA sequence: TGTGCCAGCAGCACGCTAGGGGCTGGAAACACCATATATTTT.